This T cell receptor (beta chain) was observed in a study of T cell clonotyping in hematopoietic cell transplantation. Profiling relied on immunoSEQ multiplex PCR, and the TCRdb table lists in-frame clones only, not all of them. The data contain 15,000 to 20,000 clones, approximately 80% of them seen just once; the ten biggest clones take up roughly 17%. Sample time point: recipient sample about 28 days before transplant, after cytoreduction. CDR3 size: 11 residues. The germline gives CDR1 GTSNPN, CDR2 SVGIG (reference sequence). Trimming took off 2 bases at V and 8 bases at J, with 9 bases between the two ends.

This clonotype originated in a man aged 60 to 69 with acute myeloid leukemia. Some clones in this sample may be carry-over from other donors' samples. The genes are TRBV30 and TRBJ1-1; D gene unclear. Sequencing used peripheral blood mononuclear cells, obtained before stem cell transplant. The DNA for the CDR3 is TGTGCCTGGAGTTCTAACCACGAAGCTTTCTTT. It yields the protein CAWSSNHEAFF. The full variable domain, its missing parts supplied by reference TRBV30 and TRBJ1-1, is SQTIHQWPATLVQPVGSPLSLECTVEGTSNPNLYWYRQAAGRGLQLLFYSVGIGQISSEVPQNLSASRPQDRQFILSSKKLLLSDSGFYLCAWSSNHEAFFGQGTRLTVV.